The 3 T cell receptor beta chains presented below share a single source sample, sequenced in a study of blood T cells in healthy people across ages. Through a sample-barcoded 5' primer and a J-beta primer mix, a second PCR was run for roughly 6 to 11 cycles. One entry per CDR3 protein, called by TCRdb with MiXCR from the 5' RACE reads. The data hold 710,000 or so distinct CDR3 sequences, with approximately 22% observed a single time. The sequencing input was blood. The origin of the receptors is a man in his 70s in good health.

This clonotype showed up just a few times. CDR3 DNA sequence: TGTGCCAGCCTGGCTGGACTCTCTGGAAACACCATATATTTT. This translates into CASLAGLSGNTIYF. The chain carries TRBV13 and TRBJ1-3; D not resolved. Trimming pared 8 bases from V and 0 bases from J, leaving 11 bases between. Germline assignment: CDR1 PRHDT and CDR2 FYEKMQ (reference sequence). The CDR3 extends over 14 amino acids.

This clonotype is a singleton in its sample. The CDR3, as DNA: TGTGCCAGCAGTGGAAGTAGCGGGAGCACAGAGACCCAGTACTTC. This gives the protein CASSGSSGSTETQYF. V is TRBV27 and J is TRBJ2-5, with 9 bases fitting TRBD2. The CDR3 loop spans 15 amino acids. Trimming cost V 5 bases and J 4 bases; bases outside gene matches: 8. Germline V gene data show CDR1 as MNHEY and CDR2 as SMNVEV (reference sequence).

The V gene is TRBV11-2, the J gene TRBJ1-4; 9 bases line up with TRBD1. The CDR3 has 15 residues. Germline CDR1 is SGHAT and CDR2 is FQNNGV. The J segment lost 7 bases and the V segment lost 5 bases, leaving 8 bases of the junction unmatched. As DNA, the CDR3 is TGTGCCAGCAGCGCACAGGGGGCATTGGGTGAAAAACTGTTTTTT. It codes for CASSAQGALGEKLFF.